The clone carrying this T cell receptor beta chain was seen only a few times. The data derive from a study of T cell responses to AZD1222 COVID-19 vaccine. Background on the study: Pooling of second doses given at about 4 or about 12 weeks was done.

TCRdb keeps only in-frame clones here, not all; method: immunoSEQ multiplex PCR. The table records approximately 150,000 clones, approximately 90% of them present only once. The V and J ends lost 0 bases and 6 bases respectively, with 9 bases between them. This CDR3 comprises 13 residues. CDR1 and CDR2 (germline): LGHNA, YSLEER. The receptor comes from an adult in good health. This specimen was peripheral blood, taken on day 0 of AZD1222 vaccination. The chain carries TRBV4-3 and TRBJ2-7, with TRBD2 as a possible D gene (6 bases). The DNA of the CDR3 is TGCGCCAGCAGCCAAGAGAGGGACTCCGAGCAGTACTTC. Translation: CASSQERDSEQYF.